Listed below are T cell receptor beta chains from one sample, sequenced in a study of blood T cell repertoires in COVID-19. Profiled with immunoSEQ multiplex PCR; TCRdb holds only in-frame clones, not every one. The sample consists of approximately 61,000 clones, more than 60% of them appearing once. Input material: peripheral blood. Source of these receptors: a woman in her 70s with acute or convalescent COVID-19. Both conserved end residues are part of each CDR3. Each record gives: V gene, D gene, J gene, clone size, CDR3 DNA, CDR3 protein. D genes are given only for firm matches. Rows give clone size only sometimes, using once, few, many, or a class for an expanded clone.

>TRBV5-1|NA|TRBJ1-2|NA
TGCGCCAGCAGTCCCTTGGGGGGGCAGGGCAGCTATGGCTACACCTTC
CASSPLGGQGSYGYTF
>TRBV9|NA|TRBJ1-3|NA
TGTGCCAGCAGCGTGGGCAGGACAGCCTCTGGAAACACCATATATTTT
CASSVGRTASGNTIYF
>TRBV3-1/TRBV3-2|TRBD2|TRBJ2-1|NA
TGTGCCAGCAGCCAGATACCGGGACTAGGTAATAATGAGCAGTTCTTC
CASSQIPGLGNNEQFF
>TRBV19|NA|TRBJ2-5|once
TGTGCCAGTAGTATAGTAGTCGCAGGGATGGAGACCCAGTACTTC
CASSIVVAGMETQYF
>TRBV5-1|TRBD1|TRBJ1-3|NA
TGCGCCAGCAGCTCCACAGGGGTCTCTGGAAACACCATATATTTT
CASSSTGVSGNTIYF
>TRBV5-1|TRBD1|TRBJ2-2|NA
TGCGCCAGCAGGCCCACAGGGGTGAACACCGGGGAGCTGTTTTTT
CASRPTGVNTGELFF
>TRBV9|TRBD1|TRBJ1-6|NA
TGTGCCAGCAGCACCTCCTGGACAGGTGCGAATTCACCCCTCCACTTT
CASSTSWTGANSPLHF
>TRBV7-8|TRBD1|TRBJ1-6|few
TGTGCCAGCAGCTTAGTAGCGGGACAGGGTAATTCACCCCTCCACTTT
CASSLVAGQGNSPLHF
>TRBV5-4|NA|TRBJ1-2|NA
TGTGCCAGCAGCCGTCCAATTGAACAGGGATCCTACACCTTC
CASSRPIEQGSYTF
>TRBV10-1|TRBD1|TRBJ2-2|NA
TGCGCCAGCAGTGACGGGCAGGGGGCTGCCGGGGAGCTGTTTTTT
CASSDGQGAAGELFF
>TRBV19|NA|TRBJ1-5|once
TGTGCCGGTAAGCTGGGGCTAAATCAGCCCCAGCATTTT
CAGKLGLNQPQHF
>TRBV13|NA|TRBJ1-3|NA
TGTGCCAGCAGCTTAACCGGGGGCTCTGGAAACACCATATATTTT
CASSLTGGSGNTIYF
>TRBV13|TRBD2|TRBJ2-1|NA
TGTGCCAGCGCCGTCCTAGCGGGGGGGTATGAGCAGTTCTTC
CASAVLAGGYEQFF
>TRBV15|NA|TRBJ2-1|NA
TGTGCCACCAGCAGAGATCGACAGGCTGAGCAGTTCTTC
CATSRDRQAEQFF
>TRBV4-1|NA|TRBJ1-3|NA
TGCGCCAGCAGCCAACAGGGCGGGGACACCATATATTTT
CASSQQGGDTIYF
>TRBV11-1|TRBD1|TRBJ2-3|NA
TGTGCCAGCAGCCCCAGGGGGCGCAGGACAGATACGCAGTATTTT
CASSPRGRRTDTQYF
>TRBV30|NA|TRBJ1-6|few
TGTGCCTGGAGTTCACAGGGCAATTCACCCCTCCACTTT
CAWSSQGNSPLHF
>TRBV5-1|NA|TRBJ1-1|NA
TGCGCCAGCAGCTTGCGGACACTCAACACTGAAGCTTTCTTT
CASSLRTLNTEAFF
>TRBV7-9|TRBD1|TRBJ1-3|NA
TGTGCCAGCAGCTTAGTGGGACAGGGAACTGGAAACACCATATATTTT
CASSLVGQGTGNTIYF
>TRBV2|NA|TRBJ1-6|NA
TGTGCCACCGGCGGGGAATTCAATTCACCCCTCCACTTT
CATGGEFNSPLHF
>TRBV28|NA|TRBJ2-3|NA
TGTGCCAGTTCTACCGGGCCTAAGGGGGCAGATACGCAGTATTTT
CASSTGPKGADTQYF
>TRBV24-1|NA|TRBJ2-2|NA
TGTGCCACCAGTGATTTGGGGGCGACCCGAGGGGAGCTGTTTTTT
CATSDLGATRGELFF
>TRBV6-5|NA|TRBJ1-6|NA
TGTGCCAGCATCCCCGGGGAGGAGAGATCACCCCTCCACTTT
CASIPGEERSPLHF
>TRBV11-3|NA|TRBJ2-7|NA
TGTGCCGTCCACGAGGGACATCCCCGTGAAGAGCAGTACTTC
CAVHEGHPREEQYF
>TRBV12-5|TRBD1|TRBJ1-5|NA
TGTGCTAGTGGCTTGGACAGGGCGGGGGGTAGCAATCAGCCCCAGCATTTT
CASGLDRAGGSNQPQHF
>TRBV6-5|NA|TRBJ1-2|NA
TGTGCCAGCAGTTACGTAGCAGGGCTAAATGGCTACACCTTC
CASSYVAGLNGYTF
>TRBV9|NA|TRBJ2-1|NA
TGTGCCAGCAGCCTAGACTCAAGCTCCTACAATGAGCAGTTCTTC
CASSLDSSSYNEQFF
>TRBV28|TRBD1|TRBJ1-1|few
TGTGCCAGCAGGAAAACAGGGGAGACTGAAGCTTTCTTT
CASRKTGETEAFF
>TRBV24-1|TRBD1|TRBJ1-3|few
TGTGCCACCAGCCCGGGACAGGACTCTGGAAACACCATATATTTT
CATSPGQDSGNTIYF
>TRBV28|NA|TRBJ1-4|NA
TGTGCCAGCAGTTTCCATGCAACTAATGAAAAACTGTTTTTT
CASSFHATNEKLFF
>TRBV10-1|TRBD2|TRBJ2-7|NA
TGCGCCAGCAGTGACCTGGGACTAGCGGACCACCGCTCCTACGAGCAGTACTTC
CASSDLGLADHRSYEQYF